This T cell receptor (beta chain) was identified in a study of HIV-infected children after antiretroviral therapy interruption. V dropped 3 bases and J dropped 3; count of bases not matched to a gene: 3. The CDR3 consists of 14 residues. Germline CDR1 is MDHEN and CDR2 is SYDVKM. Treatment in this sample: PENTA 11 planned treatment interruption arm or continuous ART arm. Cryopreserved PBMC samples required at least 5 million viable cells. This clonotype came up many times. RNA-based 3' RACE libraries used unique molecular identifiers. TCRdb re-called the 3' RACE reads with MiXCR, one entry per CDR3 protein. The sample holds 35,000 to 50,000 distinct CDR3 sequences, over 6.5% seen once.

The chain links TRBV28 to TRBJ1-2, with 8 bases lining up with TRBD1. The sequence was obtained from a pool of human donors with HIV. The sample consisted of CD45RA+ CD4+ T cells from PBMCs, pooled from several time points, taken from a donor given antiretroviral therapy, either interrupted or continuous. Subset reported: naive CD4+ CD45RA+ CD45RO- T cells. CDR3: CASSFTDRDYGYTF. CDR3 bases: TGTGCCAGCAGTTTCACGGACAGGGACTATGGCTACACCTTC.